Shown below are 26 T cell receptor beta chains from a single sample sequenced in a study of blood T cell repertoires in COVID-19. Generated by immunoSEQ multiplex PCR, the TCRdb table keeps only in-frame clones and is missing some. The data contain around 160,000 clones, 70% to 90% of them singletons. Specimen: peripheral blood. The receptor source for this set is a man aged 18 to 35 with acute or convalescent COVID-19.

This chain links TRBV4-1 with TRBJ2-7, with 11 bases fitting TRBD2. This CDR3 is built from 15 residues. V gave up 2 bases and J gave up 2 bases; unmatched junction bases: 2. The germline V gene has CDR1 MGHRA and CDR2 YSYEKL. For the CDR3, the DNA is TGCGCCAGCAGCCAACCGACTAGCGGGGCCTACGAGCAGTACTTC. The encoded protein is CASSQPTSGAYEQYF.

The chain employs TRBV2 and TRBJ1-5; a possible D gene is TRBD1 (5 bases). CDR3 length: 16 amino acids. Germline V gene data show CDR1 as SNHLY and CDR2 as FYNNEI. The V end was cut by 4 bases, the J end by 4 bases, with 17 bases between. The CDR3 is CASSGSTAGGNQPQHF. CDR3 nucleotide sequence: TGTGCCAGCAGTGGATCGACAGCGGGGGGAAATCAGCCCCAGCATTTT. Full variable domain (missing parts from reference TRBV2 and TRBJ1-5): EPEVTQTPSHQVTQMGQEVILRCVPISNHLYFYWYRQILGQKVEFLVSFYNNEISEKSEIFDDQFSVERPDGSNFTLKIRSTKLEDSAMYFCASSGSTAGGNQPQHFGDGTRLSIL.

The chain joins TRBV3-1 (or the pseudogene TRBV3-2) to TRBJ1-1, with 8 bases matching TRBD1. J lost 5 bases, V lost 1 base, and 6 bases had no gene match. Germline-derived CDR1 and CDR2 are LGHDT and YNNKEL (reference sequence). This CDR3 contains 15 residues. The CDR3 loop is CASSQGRQGNTEAFF. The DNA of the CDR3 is TGTGCCAGCAGCCAAGGTAGACAGGGGAATACTGAAGCTTTCTTT.

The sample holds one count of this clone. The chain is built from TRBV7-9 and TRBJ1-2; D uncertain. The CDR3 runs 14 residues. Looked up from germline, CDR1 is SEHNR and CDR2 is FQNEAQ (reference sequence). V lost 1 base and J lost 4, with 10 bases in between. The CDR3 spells CASSLGIATYGYTF. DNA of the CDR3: TGTGCCAGCAGCTTAGGTATAGCCACCTATGGCTACACCTTC.

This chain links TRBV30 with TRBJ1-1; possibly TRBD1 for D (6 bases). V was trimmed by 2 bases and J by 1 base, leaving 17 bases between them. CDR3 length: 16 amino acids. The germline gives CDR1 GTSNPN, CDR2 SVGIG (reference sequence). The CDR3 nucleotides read TGTGCCTGGAGTATAGCCCGGACAGTGGGGAACACTGAAGCTTTCTTT. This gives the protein CAWSIARTVGNTEAFF. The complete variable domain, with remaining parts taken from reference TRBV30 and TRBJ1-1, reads SQTIHQWPATLVQPVGSPLSLECTVEGTSNPNLYWYRQAAGRGLQLLFYSVGIGQISSEVPQNLSASRPQDRQFILSSKKLLLSDSGFYLCAWSIARTVGNTEAFFGQGTRLTVV.

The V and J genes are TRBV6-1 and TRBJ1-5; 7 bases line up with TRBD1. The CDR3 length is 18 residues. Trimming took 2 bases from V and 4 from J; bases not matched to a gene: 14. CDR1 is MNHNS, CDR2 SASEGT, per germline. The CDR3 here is CASSEFAPRTGSNQPQHF. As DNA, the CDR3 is TGTGCCAGCAGTGAATTCGCCCCCAGGACAGGCTCTAATCAGCCCCAGCATTTT.

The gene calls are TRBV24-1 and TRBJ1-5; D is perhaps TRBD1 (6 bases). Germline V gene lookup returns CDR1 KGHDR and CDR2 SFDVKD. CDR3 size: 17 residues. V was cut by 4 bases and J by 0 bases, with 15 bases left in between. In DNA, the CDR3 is TGTGCCACCAGTGACTGGACAGAAAACTATAGCAATCAGCCCCAGCATTTT. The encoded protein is CATSDWTENYSNQPQHF.

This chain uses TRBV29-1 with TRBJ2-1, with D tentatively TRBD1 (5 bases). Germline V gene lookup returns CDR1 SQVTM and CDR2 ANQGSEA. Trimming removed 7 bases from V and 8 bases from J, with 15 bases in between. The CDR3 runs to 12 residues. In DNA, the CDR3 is TGCAGCGCTGGGCAGGGTGGGGATGAGCAGTTCTTC. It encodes CSAGQGGDEQFF.

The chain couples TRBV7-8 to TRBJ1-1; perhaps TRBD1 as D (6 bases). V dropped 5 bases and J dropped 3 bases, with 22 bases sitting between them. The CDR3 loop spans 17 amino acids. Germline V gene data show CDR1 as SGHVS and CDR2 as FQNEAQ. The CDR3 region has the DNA TGTGCCAGCAGCCCAAGTTACAGGGCTAATAGAGACACTGAAGCTTTCTTT. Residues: CASSPSYRANRDTEAFF.

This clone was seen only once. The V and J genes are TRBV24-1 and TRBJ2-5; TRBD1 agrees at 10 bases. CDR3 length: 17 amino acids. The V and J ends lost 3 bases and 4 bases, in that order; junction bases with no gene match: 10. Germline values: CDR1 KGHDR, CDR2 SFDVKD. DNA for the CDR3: TGTGCCACCAGTGATAATCCGGGACAGGGGTTGCCAGAGACCCAGTACTTC. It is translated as CATSDNPGQGLPETQYF.

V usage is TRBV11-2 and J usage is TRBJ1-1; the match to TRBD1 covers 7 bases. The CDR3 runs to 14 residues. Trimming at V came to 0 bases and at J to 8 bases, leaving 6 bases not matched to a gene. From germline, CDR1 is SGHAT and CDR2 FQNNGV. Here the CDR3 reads CASSLDTDRSEAFF. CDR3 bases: TGTGCCAGCAGCTTAGATACGGACAGGTCGGAAGCTTTCTTT.

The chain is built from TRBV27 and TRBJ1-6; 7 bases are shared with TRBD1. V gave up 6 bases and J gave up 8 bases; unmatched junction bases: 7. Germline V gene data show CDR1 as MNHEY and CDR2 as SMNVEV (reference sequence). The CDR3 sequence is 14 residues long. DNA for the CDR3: TGTGCCAGCAGCCCCGGGACAGCCCATTCACCCCTCCACTTT. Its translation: CASSPGTAHSPLHF.

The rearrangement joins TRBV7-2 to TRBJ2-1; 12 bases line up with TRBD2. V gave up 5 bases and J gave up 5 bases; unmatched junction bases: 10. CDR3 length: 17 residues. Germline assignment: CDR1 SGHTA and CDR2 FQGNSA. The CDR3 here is CASSERGLAGGHNEQFF. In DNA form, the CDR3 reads TGTGCCAGCAGCGAAAGGGGTCTAGCGGGGGGGCACAATGAGCAGTTCTTC.

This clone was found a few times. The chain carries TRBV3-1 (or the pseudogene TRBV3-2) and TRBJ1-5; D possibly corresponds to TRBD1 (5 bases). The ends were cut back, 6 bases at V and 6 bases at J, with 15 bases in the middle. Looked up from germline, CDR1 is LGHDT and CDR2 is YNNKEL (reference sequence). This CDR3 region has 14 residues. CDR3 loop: CASSLGGTGQPQHF. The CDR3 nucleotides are TGTGCCAGCAGTCTGGGAGGGACCGGTCAGCCCCAGCATTTT.

CDR3 protein: CASSQVWPSAGLSYNEQFF. CDR3 bases: TGCGCCAGCAGCCAAGTCTGGCCTAGCGCAGGACTCTCCTACAATGAGCAGTTCTTC. The chain employs TRBV4-1 and TRBJ2-1; maybe TRBD2 (6 bases). V was pared by 1 base and J by 0 bases, with 19 bases between. Germline V gene sequence: CDR1 MGHRA, CDR2 YSYEKL. CDR3 length equals 19 residues.

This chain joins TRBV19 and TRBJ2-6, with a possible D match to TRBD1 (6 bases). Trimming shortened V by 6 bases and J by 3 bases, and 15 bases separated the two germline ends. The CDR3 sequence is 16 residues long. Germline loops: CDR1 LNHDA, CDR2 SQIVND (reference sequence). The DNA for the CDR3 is TGTGCCAGTAGCCCCACTTGGGGGCATGGGGCCAACGTCCTGACTTTC. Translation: CASSPTWGHGANVLTF.

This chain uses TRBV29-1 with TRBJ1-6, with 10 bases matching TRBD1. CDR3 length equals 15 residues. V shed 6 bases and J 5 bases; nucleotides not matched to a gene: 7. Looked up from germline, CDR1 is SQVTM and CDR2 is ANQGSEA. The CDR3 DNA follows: TGCAGCGTCAGGGACAGGGGAGCGGATAATTCACCCCTCCACTTT. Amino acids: CSVRDRGADNSPLHF.

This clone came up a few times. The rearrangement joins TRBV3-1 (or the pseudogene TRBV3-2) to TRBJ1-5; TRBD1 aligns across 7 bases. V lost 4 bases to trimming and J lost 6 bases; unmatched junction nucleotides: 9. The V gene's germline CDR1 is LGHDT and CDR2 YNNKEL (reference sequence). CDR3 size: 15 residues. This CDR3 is CASSPRTGRGQPQHF. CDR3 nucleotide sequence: TGTGCCAGCAGCCCCCGGACAGGACGGGGTCAGCCCCAGCATTTT.

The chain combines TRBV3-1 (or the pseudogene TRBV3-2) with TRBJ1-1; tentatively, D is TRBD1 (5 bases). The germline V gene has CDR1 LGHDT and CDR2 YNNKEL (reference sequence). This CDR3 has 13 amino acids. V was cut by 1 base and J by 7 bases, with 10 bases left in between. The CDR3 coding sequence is TGTGCCAGCAGCCAAGCTTCCAGGGATGAAGCTTTCTTT. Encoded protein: CASSQASRDEAFF.

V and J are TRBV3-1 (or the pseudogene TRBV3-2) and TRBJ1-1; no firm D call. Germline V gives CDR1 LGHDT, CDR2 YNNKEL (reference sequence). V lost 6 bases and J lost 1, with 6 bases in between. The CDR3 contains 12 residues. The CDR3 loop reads CASSLRNTEAFF. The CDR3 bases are TGTGCCAGCAGTCTCAGGAACACTGAAGCTTTCTTT.

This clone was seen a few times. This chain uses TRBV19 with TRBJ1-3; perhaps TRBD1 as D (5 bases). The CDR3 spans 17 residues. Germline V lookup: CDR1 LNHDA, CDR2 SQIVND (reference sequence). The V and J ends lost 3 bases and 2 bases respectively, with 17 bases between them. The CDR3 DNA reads TGTGCCAGTAGTATCTCCGGTTCGGGGGATACTGGAAACACCATATATTTT. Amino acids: CASSISGSGDTGNTIYF.

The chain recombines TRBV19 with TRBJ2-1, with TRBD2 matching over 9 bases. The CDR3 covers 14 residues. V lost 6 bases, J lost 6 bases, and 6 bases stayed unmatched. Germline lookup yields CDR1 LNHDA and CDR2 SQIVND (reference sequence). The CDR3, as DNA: TGTGCCAGTAGCACGGGACTAGCTAGCAATGAGCAGTTCTTC. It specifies CASSTGLASNEQFF.

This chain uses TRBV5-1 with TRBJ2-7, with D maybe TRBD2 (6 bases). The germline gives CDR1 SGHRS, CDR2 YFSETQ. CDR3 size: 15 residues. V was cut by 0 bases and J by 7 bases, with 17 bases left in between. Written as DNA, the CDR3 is TGCGCCAGCAGCTTGGCGGGGGAGTCTTCGCGGGAGCAGTACTTC. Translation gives CASSLAGESSREQYF. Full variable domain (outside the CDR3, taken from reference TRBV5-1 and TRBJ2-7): KAGVTQTPRYLIKTRGQQVTLSCSPISGHRSVSWYQQTPGQGLQFLFEYFSETQRNKGNFPGRFSGRQFSNSRSEMNVSTLELGDSALYLCASSLAGESSREQYFGPGTRLTVT.

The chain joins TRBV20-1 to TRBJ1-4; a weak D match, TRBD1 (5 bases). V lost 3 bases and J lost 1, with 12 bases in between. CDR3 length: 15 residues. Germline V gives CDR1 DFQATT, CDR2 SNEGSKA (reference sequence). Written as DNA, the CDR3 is TGCAGTGCTAGTTGGATAGGGGTAACTAATGAAAAACTGTTTTTT. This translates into CSASWIGVTNEKLFF.

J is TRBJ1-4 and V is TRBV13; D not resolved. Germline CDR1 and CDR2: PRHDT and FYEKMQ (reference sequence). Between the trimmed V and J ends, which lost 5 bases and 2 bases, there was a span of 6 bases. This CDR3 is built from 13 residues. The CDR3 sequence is CASSHSTNEKLFF. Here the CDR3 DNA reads TGTGCCAGCAGCCATTCCACTAATGAAAAACTGTTTTTT. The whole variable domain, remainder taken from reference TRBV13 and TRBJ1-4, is AAGVIQSPRHLIKEKRETATLKCYPIPRHDTVYWYQQGPGQDPQFLISFYEKMQSDKGSIPDRFSAQQFSDYHSELNMSSLELGDSALYFCASSHSTNEKLFFGSGTQLSVL.

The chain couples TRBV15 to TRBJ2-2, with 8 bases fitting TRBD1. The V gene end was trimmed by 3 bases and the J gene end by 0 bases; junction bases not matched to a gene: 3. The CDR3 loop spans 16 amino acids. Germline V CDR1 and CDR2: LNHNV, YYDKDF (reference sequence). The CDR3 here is CATSRWTGTNTGELFF. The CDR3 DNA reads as TGTGCCACCAGCAGGTGGACAGGGACGAACACCGGGGAGCTGTTTTTT.